This T cell receptor beta chain derives from a study of a mutant IDH1 vaccine in newly diagnosed glioma. Overall study context: Treated patients, averaging around 40 years, were roughly 60% male and approximately 38% female. Most patients had radiochemotherapy with temozolomide before enrollment; others had one alone. Visit timing is recorded as week 35 for V12 and week 47 for V13.

CDR3 length: 14 residues. Germline V gene lookup returns CDR1 KGHSH and CDR2 LQKENI. J was trimmed by 10 bases and V by 5 bases; bases with no gene match: 7. Measured with immunoSEQ multiplex PCR; TCRdb has only the in-frame clones, and not every one. The sample holds approximately 66,000 clones, 80% to 90% seen once. Time point meaning: week 35, safety follow-up. In every dose of vaccine, 300 ug of mutant IDH1 20-mer peptide was given alongside topical imiquimod. This clone was seen only a few times. Its matching antigen is unknown. This clonotype was sampled from a man aged 25-45 years with glioma. This material consisted of PBMCs, taken from a glioma patient whose treatment included an IDH1 peptide vaccine. The chain combines TRBV18 with TRBJ1-6; 8 nucleotides line up with TRBD1. DNA for the CDR3: TGTGCCAGCTCAAAGGACAGGGCCGTATCACCCCTCCACTTT. It yields the protein CASSKDRAVSPLHF.